In its sample, the clone carrying this T cell receptor beta chain was seen a few times. The sample comes from a study of T cells after yellow fever vaccination. TCRdb redid the calling of the 5' RACE reads with MiXCR, one entry per CDR3 protein. The sample includes a few hundred thousand distinct CDR3 sequences, approximately 6.8% of them seen just once. The CDR3 is 15 residues long. V shed 5 bases, J shed 4 bases, and the junction held 9 bases outside the gene matches. This receptor was obtained from a man younger than 45 who received the YFV17D yellow fever vaccine. The V gene is TRBV12-3 or TRBV12-4, the J gene TRBJ2-7, with 9 bases matching TRBD2. The sample here was CD4+ T cells sorted from PBMCs, taken on the day of the yellow fever booster vaccination. CDR3: CASSPLSGSLYEQYF. The CDR3 DNA reads TGTGCCAGCAGTCCCCTTAGCGGGAGTTTGTACGAGCAGTACTTC.